These 24 T cell receptor beta chains were sequenced from one sample in a study of response to subunit inactivated influenza vaccine. TCRdb processed the RT-PCR reads anew with MiXCR; each CDR3 protein has one entry. The repertoire holds 860,000 or so distinct CDR3 sequences, 21% seen once, with around 9.6% in the top ten. The specimen comprised PBMCs from blood, sampled 5 days after vaccination. These receptors all come from a middle-aged man who received an inactivated influenza vaccine.

The chain uses TRBV12-3 or TRBV12-4 and TRBJ2-3; TRBD1 matches at 10 bases. This CDR3 comprises 16 residues. The trim removed 2 bases at V and 2 bases at J, leaving 4 bases unmatched. CDR3 loop: CASSLSGTGATDTQYF. The CDR3 DNA reads as TGTGCCAGCAGTTTAAGTGGGACAGGGGCCACAGATACGCAGTATTTT.

CDR3 DNA: TGTGCCAGCAGCTTAAGAGCTAGCGGGGGAGAGACCCAGTACTTC. Translation gives CASSLRASGGETQYF. This chain connects TRBV7-2 to TRBJ2-5, with TRBD2 matching over 10 bases. The CDR3 runs 15 residues. V lost 2 bases and J lost 4; bases outside the gene matches: 4. Germline V gene lookup returns CDR1 SGHTA and CDR2 FQGNSA.

This clonotype was observed a handful of times. The chain couples TRBV6-2 or TRBV6-3 to TRBJ2-5, with no clear D. CDR1 and CDR2 (germline): MNHEY, SVGEGT. Trimming removed 1 base at V and 1 base at J, with 1 base between. This CDR3 region has 12 residues. Written as DNA, the CDR3 is TGTGCCAGCAGTTACTTCCAAGAGACCCAGTACTTC. It is translated as CASSYFQETQYF.

Only a few counts were recorded for this clonotype. The chain carries TRBV18 and TRBJ1-1; 10 nucleotides line up with TRBD1. The germline CDR1 and CDR2 sequences are KGHSH and LQKENI. The V gene end was trimmed by 0 bases and the J gene end by 2 bases; junction bases not matched to a gene: 6. The CDR3 is made up of 17 amino acids. Here the CDR3 DNA reads TGTGCCAGCTCACCACCGATAGGGACAGGGGCTAACACTGAAGCTTTCTTT. Protein product: CASSPPIGTGANTEAFF.

This chain uses TRBV20-1 with TRBJ2-5; perhaps D is TRBD1 or TRBD2 (5 bases each). Trimming took off 1 base at V and 2 bases at J, with 17 bases between the two ends. Germline lookup yields CDR1 DFQATT and CDR2 SNEGSKA (reference sequence). The CDR3 has 16 amino acids. The CDR3 region is CSARGGWARGQETQYF. The CDR3 nucleotides are TGCAGTGCTAGAGGGGGGTGGGCTAGAGGACAAGAGACCCAGTACTTC.

This clonotype was seen a few times. This rearrangement joins TRBV21-1 to TRBJ2-3; TRBD2, the table's D call, was not compared with the DNA. TRBV21-1 is classified as a pseudogene. The CDR3 totals 16 residues. The DNA for the CDR3 is TGTGCCAGCAGCAAAGTTGAGGGTGGAAGCACAGATACGCAGTATTTT. Its protein product is CASSKVEGGSTDTQYF.

This chain uses TRBV5-1 with TRBJ1-1; the D gene is possibly TRBD1 (5 bases). Germline assignment: CDR1 SGHRS and CDR2 YFSETQ. V was trimmed by 3 bases and J by 3 bases, leaving 12 bases between them. The CDR3 has 14 residues. The CDR3 bases are TGCGCCAGCAGCTATTCAGGGTCGGACACTGAAGCTTTCTTT. Translation gives CASSYSGSDTEAFF.

This clonotype was seen ten or more times. This rearrangement joins TRBV12-3 or TRBV12-4 to TRBJ2-2; D tentatively fits TRBD1 or TRBD2 (5 bases each). CDR3 length: 13 residues. The ends were cut back, 6 bases at V and 6 bases at J, with 11 bases in the middle. The CDR3 loop reads CASSLLGAGELFF. Written as DNA, the CDR3 is TGTGCCAGCAGCTTGTTGGGGGCCGGGGAGCTGTTTTTT.

This clonotype was seen many times. The chain combines TRBV20-1 with TRBJ2-5, with 10 bases matching TRBD2. V dropped 3 bases and J dropped 4; count of bases not matched to a gene: 2. The CDR3 is 13 residues long. Germline lookup yields CDR1 DFQATT and CDR2 SNEGSKA (reference sequence). The CDR3 bases are TGCAGTGCTAGGCTAGCGGGAGTAGAGACCCAGTACTTC. This codes for CSARLAGVETQYF.

The rearrangement uses TRBV10-3 and TRBJ2-7, with 7 bases fitting TRBD1. V was pared by 3 bases and J by 2 bases, with 4 bases of the junction left unmatched. The CDR3 runs 14 residues. CDR1 is ENHRY and CDR2 is SYGVKD in the germline V gene. This CDR3 reads CAISEGQGAYEQYF. The DNA for the CDR3 is TGTGCCATCAGTGAAGGGCAGGGGGCCTACGAGCAGTACTTC.

This sequence joins TRBV28 and TRBJ2-7, with D possibly being TRBD1 (6 bases). Germline lookup yields CDR1 MDHEN and CDR2 SYDVKM. The V end was cut by 7 bases, the J end by 0 bases, with 22 bases between. The CDR3 loop spans 17 amino acids. The CDR3 is CASNLNPGQRSSYEQYF. The CDR3 region has the DNA TGTGCCAGCAATCTAAATCCGGGACAACGGAGCTCCTACGAGCAGTACTTC.

Of note for this clonotype: The conserved final phenylalanine or tryptophan is absent from the CDR3, which likely points to a read error. The V gene is TRBV29-1, the J gene TRBJ2-3; the D is unclear. Trimming took off 2 bases at V and 3 bases at J, with 15 bases between the two ends. Germline-derived CDR1 and CDR2 are SQVTM and ANQGSEA. This CDR3 has 15 amino acids. The CDR3 region is CSVEKGTSGTDTQYI. The DNA for the CDR3 is TGCAGCGTTGAAAAAGGCACTTCTGGGACAGATACGCAGTATATT.

The chain combines TRBV7-9 with TRBJ2-3; 16 nucleotides agree with TRBD2. This CDR3 contains 17 residues. The junction had 7 bases not matched to a gene; V was cut back by 5 bases and J by 5 bases. Germline values: CDR1 SEHNR, CDR2 FQNEAQ (reference sequence). The CDR3 is CASSVGTSGRAKDTQYF. The CDR3 bases are TGTGCCAGCAGCGTCGGGACTAGCGGGAGGGCCAAAGATACGCAGTATTTT. Full variable domain (rest looked up from reference TRBV7-9 and TRBJ2-3): DTGVSQNPRHKITKRGQNVTFRCDPISEHNRLYWYRQTLGQGPEFLTYFQNEAQLEKSRLLSDRFSAERPKGSFSTLEIQRTEQGDSAMYLCASSVGTSGRAKDTQYFGPGTRLTVL.

This chain connects TRBV7-2 to TRBJ2-4, with TRBD1 matching over 10 bases. V trimming: 5 bases; J trimming: 1 base; junction bases outside the gene matches: 8. CDR1 is SGHTA, CDR2 FQGNSA, per germline. CDR3 size: 17 residues. The CDR3 DNA reads TGTGCCAGCAGCCTTGACAGGGGGCGTATGGCCAAAAACATTCAGTACTTC. Amino acid sequence: CASSLDRGRMAKNIQYF.

In DNA form, the CDR3 reads TGTGCCAGTTCTCAGACAGGGGACAACGAGCAGTACTTC. Its protein is CASSQTGDNEQYF. This chain links TRBV6-6 with TRBJ2-7; 8 nucleotides match TRBD1. V shed 9 bases and J 5 bases; nucleotides not matched to a gene: 9. Germline V gene data show CDR1 as MNHNY and CDR2 as SVGAGI (reference sequence). This CDR3 has 13 residues.

This clonotype was observed a few times. The rearrangement links TRBV20-1 to TRBJ1-2; a weak D match, TRBD1 (6 bases). The CDR3 has 13 amino acids. The germline CDR1 and CDR2 sequences are DFQATT and SNEGSKA (reference sequence). Trimming cost V 6 bases and J 0 bases, with 11 bases left between them. CDR3 sequence reads: CSAHREANYGYTF. The CDR3 DNA is TGCAGTGCCCACAGGGAAGCTAACTATGGCTACACCTTC.

The genes are TRBV20-1 and TRBJ2-7, with D perhaps matching TRBD1 (6 bases). V was clipped by 1 base and J by 6 bases, with 16 bases between them. The germline gives CDR1 DFQATT, CDR2 SNEGSKA (reference sequence). This CDR3 comprises 14 residues. The chain's CDR3 is CSARVGAYRGEQYF. The CDR3 coding sequence is TGCAGTGCTAGAGTGGGGGCATATCGGGGCGAGCAGTACTTC.

The table lists this clonotype with many counts. The gene calls are TRBV6-1 and TRBJ1-2, with 8 bases identical to TRBD1. The CDR3 loop spans 13 amino acids. The germline CDR1 and CDR2 sequences are MNHNS and SASEGT. Germline trimming cut 9 bases from V and 4 bases from J; bases unmatched to any gene: 7. Here the CDR3 DNA reads TGTGCCAGTACAGGGGGGGGCCTCTATGGCTACACCTTC. Encoded protein: CASTGGGLYGYTF.

J is TRBJ2-1 and V is TRBV7-8; D is possibly TRBD2 (6 bases). CDR3 size: 16 residues. V was trimmed by 3 bases and J by 6 bases, leaving 18 bases between them. CDR1 is SGHVS and CDR2 is FQNEAQ in the germline V gene. CDR3 bases: TGTGCCAGCAGCTTCCACCCAGATAGCGGAAGCAATGAGCAGTTCTTC. It translates to CASSFHPDSGSNEQFF.

This clonotype was counted a few times. V gene TRBV20-1 combines with J gene TRBJ2-3; either TRBD1 or TRBD2 may fit D (5 bases each). CDR3 length equals 14 residues. V was shortened by 1 base and J by 7 bases, with 15 bases between the two germline ends. CDR1 is DFQATT, CDR2 SNEGSKA, per germline (reference sequence). Here the CDR3 DNA reads TGCAGTGCTAGAGGGAACCGGGGCGCGAATACGCAGTATTTT. It codes for CSARGNRGANTQYF.

The chain carries TRBV5-1 and TRBJ2-1; the D gene is possibly TRBD1 (5 bases). CDR1 SGHRS and CDR2 YFSETQ come from the germline V gene. This CDR3 spans 15 amino acids. V lost 2 bases, J lost 3 bases, and 12 bases lay in between. CDR3 sequence: CASSLKGFIYNEQFF. The CDR3 nucleotides read TGCGCCAGCAGCTTAAAGGGGTTCATCTACAATGAGCAGTTCTTC.

The chain is built from TRBV20-1 and TRBJ2-1, with D possibly matching TRBD2 (5 bases). This CDR3 spans 14 amino acids. V lost 5 bases and J 3 bases, leaving 14 bases between the germline ends. CDR1 is DFQATT, CDR2 SNEGSKA, per germline (reference sequence). As DNA, the CDR3 is TGCAGTGCTGGCCCCGGGGTAGGCTACAATGAGCAGTTCTTC. Translated, it gives CSAGPGVGYNEQFF.

This clonotype appeared many times. The chain recombines TRBV12-3 or TRBV12-4 with TRBJ1-2, with D possibly being TRBD1 (6 bases). V shed 5 bases and J shed 2 bases, with 9 bases lying between them. The CDR3 is 13 residues long. CDR3 DNA: TGTGCCAGCAGTGAGGACAGAAACTATGGCTACACCTTC. Translation gives CASSEDRNYGYTF.

CDR3 bases: TGCGCCAGCAGCAGCGGGGTGATCAAGGACTACGAGCAGTACTTC. Translation gives CASSSGVIKDYEQYF. V is TRBV5-1 and J is TRBJ2-7; 7 bases match TRBD2. CDR1 SGHRS and CDR2 YFSETQ come from the germline V gene. This CDR3 contains 15 residues. V lost 4 bases to trimming and J lost 3 bases; unmatched junction nucleotides: 10.